The clone carrying this T cell receptor beta chain was counted ten times or more. Its specificity is not known. Time point in this sample: patch test 1, 2 weeks after DPC sensitization. Treatment reported: therapeutic diphenylcyclopropenone sensitization with weekly scalp DPC. This CDR3 has 12 amino acids. Germline loops: CDR1 SQVTM, CDR2 ANQGSEA. The V segment lost 6 bases and the J segment 7 bases; nucleotides outside the gene matches: 7. This entry comes from a study of human T cells and chemical hapten exposure. Looking at the study overall: There were weekly diphenylcyclopropenone doses to the scalp for patients throughout the roughly 25-week study. Readings were taken at 6 days from patch tests that had applied 0.01% DPC to the upper back.

Notes on the study in general: PT1 expanded TCR counts and patch test score were linked, and their correlation was positive.

TCRdb ran MiXCR on the RACE reads and lists one entry per CDR3 protein. The data hold 300,000 to 350,000 distinct CDR3 sequences, with approximately 6.9% observed a single time. This TCR was recovered from a woman in her late teens or twenties with alopecia areata. Some clones in this sample may be carry-over from other donors' samples. The chain carries TRBV29-1 and TRBJ1-1; the match to TRBD1 covers 8 bases. This sample comprised whole blood, obtained in connection with sensitization to the hapten diphenylcyclopropenone (DPC). The CDR3 reads CSVRGQGDEAFF. The CDR3 DNA reads as TGCAGCGTCAGGGGGCAGGGGGATGAAGCTTTCTTT.